The present entry profiles one TCR beta chain with its context. The data were obtained in a study of blood T cell repertoires in COVID-19. Turning to the study itself: From the United States, Italy and Spain came samples of acute and convalescent COVID-19. The analysed material was cDNA or gDNA that came from T cells, B-cell-depleted T cells, or PBMCs.

CDR1 KGHSH and CDR2 LQKENI come from the germline V gene. CDR3 size: 14 residues. Trimming left V 3 bases short and J 6 bases short, with 12 bases between. In the authors' workflow: The authors estimated nucleated cell counts from reference gene primer amplification. This table comes from immunoSEQ multiplex PCR, and its TCRdb copy is limited to in-frame clones, with some not included. The DNA was the basis for D and trimming; V, J and clone size are from that table. The repertoire holds about 200,000 clones, 70% to 90% seen once, with approximately 0.66% in the top ten. The sample was peripheral blood. The rearrangement uses TRBV18 and TRBJ1-5; TRBD1 might be the D (5 bases). This TCR came from a man in his forties with acute or convalescent COVID-19. As DNA, the CDR3 is TGTGCCAGCTCACCGTCGCAGGGTAGTCAGCCCCAGCATTTT. Translation: CASSPSQGSQPQHF.